A selection of T cell receptor beta chains follows, all from one sample in a study of cytomegalovirus exposure and HLA in healthy donors. Only in-frame clones appear in the TCRdb table, and some are missing; sequencing was by immunoSEQ multiplex PCR. The sample contains about 130,000 clones, 83% of which appear only once. Input material: PBMCs. These receptors came from a girl aged 2 to 10 in good health and CMV-seronegative. CDR3s include the opening cysteine and the closing phenylalanine or tryptophan. Each record gives: J gene, V gene, CDR3 protein.

J: TRBJ2-3
V: TRBV6-1
CDR3: CASIGTSGKTDTQYF

J: TRBJ2-5
V: TRBV9
CDR3: CASSIGTAKETQYF

J: TRBJ2-2
V: TRBV5-1
CDR3: CASSLLLLAGNTGELFF

J: TRBJ2-1
V: TRBV30
CDR3: CAWTRFRDNEQFF

J: TRBJ2-3
V: TRBV29-1
CDR3: CSVAQGATDTQYF

J: TRBJ2-1
V: TRBV25-1
CDR3: CASRLGERQFF

J: TRBJ1-3
V: TRBV4-3
CDR3: CASSQVGGGFHSGNTIYF

J: TRBJ1-5
V: TRBV27
CDR3: CASSRAPSGPNQPQHF

J: TRBJ1-4
V: TRBV21-1
CDR3: CASSKRWRPATNEKLFF

J: TRBJ2-2
V: TRBV9
CDR3: CASRGSSGEGTGELFF

J: TRBJ1-1
V: TRBV6-5
CDR3: CASSQDRWGDTEAFF

J: TRBJ2-7
V: TRBV7-9
CDR3: CASSTPLTRYEQYF

J: TRBJ2-2
V: TRBV5-6
CDR3: CASSFLRDRGTGELFF

J: TRBJ2-3
V: TRBV7-9
CDR3: CASGLPRTSGPTQYF

J: TRBJ2-5
V: TRBV11-3
CDR3: CASSKGTSWEETQYF

J: TRBJ1-4
V: TRBV5-5
CDR3: CASSSAVEYEKLFF

J: TRBJ1-1
V: TRBV2
CDR3: CASSYRQERNTEAFF

J: TRBJ2-2
V: TRBV5-1
CDR3: CASSLNGQGANGELFF

J: TRBJ2-7
V: TRBV27
CDR3: CASSLSADYEQYF

J: TRBJ1-6
V: TRBV6-1
CDR3: CASSAGTEGGSYNSPLHF

J: TRBJ2-3
V: TRBV5-1
CDR3: CASSRGGGGIHTDTQYF

J: TRBJ2-1
V: TRBV4-1
CDR3: CASSQDTGTGKANEQFF

J: TRBJ1-1
V: TRBV29-1
CDR3: CSAREWGRDTEAFF

J: TRBJ2-5
V: TRBV19
CDR3: CASSISTAQETQYF

J: TRBJ1-5
V: TRBV6-8
CDR3: CASSYRQGGAYNQPQHF

J: TRBJ2-2
V: TRBV7-8
CDR3: CASSPGTSGSSGAGELFF

J: TRBJ2-7
V: TRBV28
CDR3: CASSLAGPMTYEQYF

J: TRBJ1-6
V: TRBV5-6
CDR3: CASTIAGAGNSPLHF

J: TRBJ2-7
V: TRBV5-1
CDR3: CASSLFQRGRYEQYF

J: TRBJ2-7
V: TRBV27
CDR3: CASSPDRGLYEQYF

J: TRBJ1-1
V: TRBV11-2
CDR3: CASSSTGRWTEAFF

J: TRBJ1-4
V: TRBV6-1
CDR3: CASSEVYGEKLFF

J: TRBJ1-1
V: TRBV5-8
CDR3: CASSLGASQGLYEAFF

J: TRBJ2-3
V: TRBV7-6
CDR3: CASSLEHLALDTQYF

J: TRBJ1-1
V: TRBV4-1
CDR3: CASSYTGTEAFF

J: TRBJ2-7
V: TRBV5-6
CDR3: CASSSPTLAGEGSYEQYF

J: TRBJ1-1
V: TRBV28
CDR3: CASCKTENEVYGMNTEAFF

J: TRBJ2-7
V: TRBV27
CDR3: CASSYLAGQGHEQYF

J: TRBJ1-2
V: TRBV30
CDR3: CAWTVEGYGYTF

J: TRBJ2-5
V: TRBV27
CDR3: CASSTRTGKVIQETQYF

J: TRBJ2-3
V: TRBV4-1
CDR3: CASSQDFLAGGFTDTQYF

J: TRBJ2-2
V: TRBV6-1
CDR3: CASPPAGSFTGELFF